The 8 T cell receptor beta chains given below trace back to one sample, sequenced in a study of CD8+CD57+ T cells in acquired aplastic anemia. All sequencing subjects had displayed CD8+CD57+ cell expansion on flow cytometry. Genomic DNA provided the template from which TCR beta VDJ and CDR3 profiles were obtained. MiXCR, run by TCRdb on the reads, gives a single entry per CDR3 protein. The table records some 150,000 distinct CDR3 sequences, 70% to 80% of them present only once. The sequenced sample was sorted CD4+, CD8+, or CD8+CD57+ T cells (not recorded which) from PBMCs. The receptors were gathered from a human donor with aplastic anemia.

This clonotype appeared a few times. V and J are TRBV10-3 and TRBJ1-5; D is perhaps TRBD1 (5 bases). Germline V gives CDR1 ENHRY, CDR2 SYGVKD. CDR3 size: 14 residues. V lost 6 bases to trimming and J lost 3 bases, with 12 bases between them. The CDR3 nucleotides are TGTGCCATCAGGCGGGGGGAAGACAATCAGCCCCAGCATTTT. Protein: CAIRRGEDNQPQHF.

This clonotype was observed a single time. The chain carries TRBV7-9 and TRBJ2-7; D is possibly TRBD2 (6 bases). Germline lookup yields CDR1 SEHNR and CDR2 FQNEAQ (reference sequence). This CDR3 spans 14 amino acids. V lost 7 bases and J 2 bases, leaving 15 bases between the germline ends. The CDR3 is CASTLIGSTYEQYF. CDR3 sequence (DNA): TGTGCCAGCACCCTTATCGGGAGCACCTACGAGCAGTACTTC.

This chain uses TRBV7-2 with TRBJ2-7, with TRBD1 as a possible D gene (5 bases). Trimming took 3 bases from V and 6 from J, leaving 12 bases between them. The CDR3 sequence is 13 residues long. Germline V gives CDR1 SGHTA, CDR2 FQGNSA. The CDR3 DNA sequence: TGTGCCAGCAGCTTTGGCCTTAGGGGCGAGCAGTACTTC. This translates into CASSFGLRGEQYF. The full variable domain, completed using reference TRBV7-2 and TRBJ2-7, is GAGVSQSPSNKVTEKGKDVELRCDPISGHTALYWYRQSLGQGLEFLIYFQGNSAPDKSGLPSDRFSAERTGGSVSTLTIQRTQQEDSAVYLCASSFGLRGEQYFGPGTRLTVT.

The chain recombines TRBV20-1 with TRBJ2-5, with 9 bases matching TRBD2. This CDR3 spans 14 amino acids. The trim removed 6 bases at V and 4 bases at J, leaving 9 bases unmatched. Germline V gene sequence: CDR1 DFQATT, CDR2 SNEGSKA (reference sequence). DNA for the CDR3: TGCAGTGCAGCCGGGGGAGCGGGGGGAGAGACCCAGTACTTC. Residues: CSAAGGAGGETQYF.

This chain joins TRBV7-9 and TRBJ1-1, with TRBD1 matching over 9 bases. Germline values: CDR1 SEHNR, CDR2 FQNEAQ (reference sequence). Trimming took 3 bases from V and 1 from J; bases not matched to a gene: 3. This CDR3 contains 15 residues. CDR3 DNA sequence: TGTGCCAGCAGCTTGGGGGACAGGGAGAACACTGAAGCTTTCTTT. Translating it yields CASSLGDRENTEAFF.

The J gene is TRBJ1-1, the V gene TRBV7-9; D is unresolved. Germline CDR1 is SEHNR and CDR2 is FQNEAQ (reference sequence). This CDR3 is 13 amino acids long. V was clipped by 1 base and J by 1 base, with 4 bases between them. CDR3: CASSLVKNTEAFF. The CDR3 DNA follows: TGTGCCAGCAGCTTAGTCAAGAACACTGAAGCTTTCTTT. Filled out from reference TRBV7-9 and TRBJ1-1, the complete variable domain reads DTGVSQNPRHKITKRGQNVTFRCDPISEHNRLYWYRQTLGQGPEFLTYFQNEAQLEKSRLLSDRFSAERPKGSFSTLEIQRTEQGDSAMYLCASSLVKNTEAFFGQGTRLTVV.

The chain combines TRBV7-2 with TRBJ2-7; tentative D call: TRBD2 (5 bases). The length of the CDR3 is 12 residues. The germline gives CDR1 SGHTA, CDR2 FQGNSA. V gave up 8 bases and J gave up 4 bases, with 12 bases separating them. The CDR3 DNA reads as TGTGCCAGCCAGACGGGAAGTTACGAGCAGTACTTC. Its translation is CASQTGSYEQYF. Drawing the rest from reference TRBV7-2 and TRBJ2-7, the complete variable domain is GAGVSQSPSNKVTEKGKDVELRCDPISGHTALYWYRQSLGQGLEFLIYFQGNSAPDKSGLPSDRFSAERTGGSVSTLTIQRTQQEDSAVYLCASQTGSYEQYFGPGTRLTVT.

The chain's CDR3 is CASSGLGADTQYF. DNA of the CDR3: TGTGCCAGCAGTGGCCTCGGGGCAGATACGCAGTATTTT. The chain has TRBV2 and TRBJ2-3; D perhaps matches TRBD2 (5 bases). Germline V gene sequence: CDR1 SNHLY, CDR2 FYNNEI. This CDR3 is built from 13 residues. V lost 4 bases, J lost 4 bases, and 9 bases lay in between.